This TCR beta chain was recovered during a study of human T cells and chemical hapten exposure. Study summary: Slight differences in pooled library volume were the main source of varying TCR yields across samples.

Unique molecular identifiers were attached to individual cDNA molecules within the library. TCRdb re-called the RACE reads with MiXCR, one entry per CDR3 protein. The sample has roughly 200,000 distinct CDR3 sequences, about 22% seen once. The time point: patch test 3, about 24 weeks after DPC sensitization. Treatment noted: therapeutic diphenylcyclopropenone sensitization with weekly scalp DPC. Phlebotomy was performed prior to application of every patch test. Germline CDR1 MGHRA, CDR2 YSYEKL. V was shortened by 0 bases and J by 9 bases, with 12 bases between the two germline ends. The CDR3 runs 14 residues. Study-wide findings and caveats: Once DPC sensitization occurred, TCRs above 1 in 1000 frequency showed no change.

This clonotype was found a few times. What it binds is unknown. This sequence was found in a woman aged 40 to 50 with alopecia areata. Some clones in this sample may be carry-over from other donors' samples. Specimen: whole blood, collected in connection with sensitization to the hapten diphenylcyclopropenone (DPC). The chain combines TRBV4-1 with TRBJ2-1; D is uncertain. DNA for the CDR3: TGCGCCAGCAGCCAAGATTGGAGTATTCTTGAGCAGTTCTTC. This encodes CASSQDWSILEQFF.